The present entry profiles one TCR beta chain with its context. This CDR3 has 14 amino acids. These data are taken from a study of chemoradiotherapy in HPV16-positive cancers. Measured with immunoSEQ multiplex PCR; TCRdb has only the in-frame clones, and not every one. The sample holds 10,000 to 15,000 clones; more than 75% are singletons and the top ten take roughly 2%. The sequence came from a human donor with HPV-associated anogenital cancer. The chain joins TRBV1 to TRBJ2-5; the table's D gene call, TRBD2, was not cross checked with the DNA. TRBV1 is termed a pseudogene. This sample was taken from a patient who underwent chemoradiotherapy. In DNA form, the CDR3 reads TGCACCACCCGACTAGTTGTTTATCCAGAGACCCAGTACTTC. It yields the protein CTTRLVVYPETQYF.